This T cell receptor (beta chain) was profiled in a study of high-grade serous ovarian cancer treatment subgroups. Background on the study: Samples averaged around 13,000 reads and roughly 7,700 unique TCR beta rearrangements. The study's findings and limits: Repertoire similarity ranged roughly 0.1 to 0.85 between tumors of one patient. TCR relatedness rose with neoantigen level and trended with mutation load.

About this clone: Its antigen remains unidentified.

Sequencing was performed with immunoSEQ multiplex PCR; in TCRdb, only in-frame clones are kept and a portion is missing. The table has around 15,000 clones, 70% to 90% seen once; the top ten hold just under 6.5%. The tumor samples were collected prior to definitive surgery or chemotherapy. V shed 3 bases and J shed 4 bases, with 12 bases lying between them. CDR1 is SGHAT, CDR2 FQNNGV, per germline. The CDR3 length is 15 residues. Source material: tumor tissue. The rearrangement uses TRBV11-2 and TRBJ1-4; D gene ambiguous. The source is a human donor with high-grade serous ovarian cancer. The CDR3 DNA reads as TGTGCCAGCAGCTTTGGTGGAGGGTTTAATGAAAAACTGTTTTTT. It translates to CASSFGGGFNEKLFF.